This entry concerns a single TCR beta chain. Its antigen remains unknown. The data were produced by immunoSEQ multiplex PCR, yet TCRdb's version contains in-frame clones alone and is incomplete. The table records 45,000 to 60,000 clones, more than 70% of them present only once. The record originates from a study of T cells in tumors after PD-1 blockade. This CDR3 comprises 17 residues. J gave up 6 bases and V 3 bases, and 7 bases lay outside the gene matches. CDR1 and CDR2 from the germline V gene are SGDLS and YYNGEE. Study-wide points: Some novel exhausted tumor clones appeared in pre-treatment blood, suggesting peripheral recruitment.

The sample in question was PBMCs, obtained before anti-PD-1 treatment. V usage is TRBV9 and J usage is TRBJ1-6; 12 bases line up with TRBD1. The receptor was isolated from a human donor with basal cell carcinoma. The CDR3 DNA is TGTGCCAGCAGCGGGGACAGGGGGCCGCGAGGTAATTCACCCCTCCACTTT. Translated, it gives CASSGDRGPRGNSPLHF.